This T cell receptor beta chain was recorded in a study of patients and donors after allogeneic stem cell transplantation. TCRdb itself ran the RT-PCR reads through MiXCR, one entry per CDR3 protein. This table has about 4,200 distinct CDR3 sequences, about a sixth appearing once. As to this clonotype: The junction shows a germline mismatch at one end, possibly a read error.

There are 12 residues in the CDR3. The germline V gene has CDR1 DFQATT and CDR2 SNEGSKA (reference sequence). The chain couples TRBV20-1 to TRBJ2-7, with 7 bases matching TRBD1. This receptor was obtained from a human donor who was either an allogeneic HSCT recipient or a stem cell or donor lymphocyte infusion donor (not recorded which). It is not recorded whose cells these are; they may come from a transplant donor. Sequences were obtained from blood, either unsorted or a sorted T cell fraction (not recorded which). The CDR3 reads CSARFRGYEHYF. The CDR3 coding sequence is TGCAGTGCTAGGTTCAGGGGGTACGAGCATTACTTC.